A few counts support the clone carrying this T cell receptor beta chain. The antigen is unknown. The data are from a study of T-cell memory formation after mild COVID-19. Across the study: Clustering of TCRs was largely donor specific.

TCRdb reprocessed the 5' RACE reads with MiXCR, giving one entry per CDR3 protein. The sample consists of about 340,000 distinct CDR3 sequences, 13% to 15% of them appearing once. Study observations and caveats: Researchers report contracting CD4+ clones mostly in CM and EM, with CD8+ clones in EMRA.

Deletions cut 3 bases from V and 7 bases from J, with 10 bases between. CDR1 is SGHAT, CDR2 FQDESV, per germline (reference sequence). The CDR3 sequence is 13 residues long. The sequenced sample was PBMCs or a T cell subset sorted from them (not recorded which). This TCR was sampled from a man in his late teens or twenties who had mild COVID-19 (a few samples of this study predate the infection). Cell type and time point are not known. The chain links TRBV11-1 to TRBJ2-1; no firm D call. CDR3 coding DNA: TGTGCCAGCAGCTTCGGTGCTAGGAATGAGCAGTTCTTC. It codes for CASSFGARNEQFF.